The present entry profiles one T cell receptor beta chain with its context. The sample comes from a study of shared T cell receptors in the human thymus. Here immunoSEQ multiplex PCR was the method, and the copy in TCRdb shows in-frame clones only, minus some. This table holds 500,000 to 750,000 clones, approximately 88% found once. V shed 0 bases and J shed 4 bases, with 13 bases lying between them. CDR1 and CDR2 (germline): MGHRA, YSYEKL. The CDR3 contains 16 residues. This same sample was also part of a study on human thymus T cells. Turning to that study: Healthy Finnish infants having corrective surgery for congenital heart defects served as donors. In corrective heart surgery, resections were taken, and these provided the thymus tissue. Repertoires sampled from thymus and blood appeared biased in V and J gene usage. Highly overlapping thymic repertoires in unrelated individuals were reported by related research.

The material sequenced was thymocytes. The receptor comes from a boy under three years old with a congenital heart defect. The rearrangement joins TRBV4-1 to TRBJ2-1; TRBD2 might be the D (6 bases). The CDR3 loop reads CASSQERREGYNEQFF. The CDR3 DNA sequence: TGCGCCAGCAGCCAAGAAAGGAGGGAAGGGTACAATGAGCAGTTCTTC.